The rows below give T cell receptor beta chains drawn from one sample of a study of T cell responses to AZD1222 COVID-19 vaccine. Sequencing used immunoSEQ multiplex PCR; TCRdb keeps in-frame clones, though not all of them. Among around 120,000 clones listed, approximately 92% were seen once. The sample in question was peripheral blood, obtained on day 0 of AZD1222 vaccination. The receptors were gathered from an adult in good health. Each CDR3 is given with its conserved first and last residue. A D gene is named only where the DNA matches it firmly. Clone sizes are given selectively: once, few, many, or a class where the clone is expanded.

D gene | J gene | V gene | clone size | CDR3 protein | CDR3 DNA
- | TRBJ1-1 | TRBV29-1 | - | CSVEVGGTEAFF | TGCAGCGTTGAGGTAGGGGGCACTGAAGCTTTCTTT
- | TRBJ1-1 | TRBV6-2/TRBV6-3 | once | CASSYRIRATNTEAFF | TGTGCCAGCAGTTATAGAATAAGGGCAACGAACACTGAAGCTTTCTTT
- | TRBJ2-1 | TRBV5-1 | - | CASSLLISGVLDEQFF | TGCGCCAGCAGCTTGCTTATTAGCGGTGTATTGGATGAGCAGTTCTTC
- | TRBJ2-5 | TRBV5-1 | - | CASSPQPGSAETQYF | TGCGCCAGCAGCCCCCAGCCTGGTAGTGCAGAGACCCAGTACTTC
- | TRBJ2-2 | TRBV2 | - | CASRWANTGELFF | TGTGCCAGCCGATGGGCGAACACCGGGGAGCTGTTTTTT
- | TRBJ1-1 | TRBV5-6 | - | CASSGQNTEAFF | TGTGCCAGCTCGGGACAGAACACTGAAGCTTTCTTT
TRBD2 | TRBJ2-5 | TRBV7-6 | - | CASSLIAGGLRTQYF | TGTGCCAGCAGCTTAATCGCGGGGGGGCTACGGACCCAGTACTTC
- | TRBJ1-2 | TRBV2 | - | CASRGTAGYTF | TGTGCCAGCAGAGGAACGGCCGGCTACACCTTC
TRBD1 | TRBJ1-1 | TRBV27 | - | CASSRTGAVLNTEAFF | TGTGCCAGCAGTAGGACAGGAGCCGTTTTGAACACTGAAGCTTTCTTT
TRBD1 | TRBJ1-1 | TRBV19 | - | CASSSGTGGLVPEAFF | TGTGCCAGTAGTTCCGGGACAGGGGGCTTGGTACCTGAAGCTTTCTTT
TRBD2 | TRBJ2-1 | TRBV7-2 | - | CASSLNGGYNEQFF | TGTGCCAGCAGCTTAAACGGGGGGTACAATGAGCAGTTCTTC
- | TRBJ1-1 | TRBV19 | - | CASSTDGSTEAFF | TGTGCCAGTAGTACCGATGGGAGCACTGAAGCTTTCTTT
TRBD2 | TRBJ2-1 | TRBV2 | - | CASKTGRAVDEQFF | TGTGCCAGCAAGACCGGGAGGGCCGTGGATGAGCAGTTCTTC
TRBD2 | TRBJ2-7 | TRBV11-2 | many | CASSTGRAGGYYEQYF | TGTGCCAGCAGCACAGGGCGGGCGGGGGGATACTACGAGCAGTACTTC
TRBD2 | TRBJ2-1 | TRBV2 | - | CASRAPSGGVSSYNEQFF | TGTGCCAGCAGGGCTCCTAGCGGGGGGGTCAGCTCCTACAATGAGCAGTTCTTC
- | TRBJ1-5 | TRBV4-3 | - | CASSQDTFYGSNQPQHF | TGCGCCAGCAGCCAAGATACATTCTATGGGAGCAATCAGCCCCAGCATTTT
- | TRBJ2-7 | TRBV3-1/TRBV3-2 | - | CASSQVSSSYEQYF | TGTGCCAGCAGCCAAGTTTCGAGCTCCTACGAGCAGTACTTC
- | TRBJ2-7 | TRBV19 | - | CASSSGSVGPYEQYF | TGTGCCAGTAGCTCCGGGTCGGTTGGCCCCTACGAGCAGTACTTC
- | TRBJ2-5 | TRBV19 | - | CASASLGTTLRETQYF | TGTGCCAGTGCCTCCCTCGGGACAACCCTCAGGGAGACCCAGTACTTC
- | TRBJ1-5 | TRBV19 | - | CASSMDGGRVQLQHF | TGTGCCAGTAGTATGGACGGGGGCAGGGTTCAGCTCCAGCATTTT
- | TRBJ1-5 | TRBV2 | - | CASTEQGTDNQPQHF | TGTGCCAGCACTGAACAGGGAACGGACAATCAGCCCCAGCATTTT
TRBD2 | TRBJ2-7 | TRBV30 | - | CAWGAGESSYEQYF | TGTGCCTGGGGAGCGGGAGAAAGCTCCTACGAGCAGTACTTC
- | TRBJ1-3 | TRBV10-3 | - | CAISPGPSDTIYF | TGTGCCATTTCCCCGGGCCCCTCGGACACCATATATTTT
TRBD1 | TRBJ1-2 | TRBV3-1/TRBV3-2 | - | CASSQGQGPYGYTF | TGTGCCAGCAGCCAAGGACAGGGCCCCTATGGCTACACCTTC
- | TRBJ1-6 | TRBV13 | - | CASSLVSENSPLHF | TGTGCCAGCAGCTTAGTTTCGGAAAATTCACCCCTCCACTTT
- | TRBJ1-6 | TRBV2 | - | CAIPPGGDINSPLHF | TGTGCCATCCCGCCGGGGGGAGATATAAATTCACCCCTCCACTTT
- | TRBJ1-2 | TRBV3-1/TRBV3-2 | - | CASSQVGGYGYTF | TGTGCCAGCAGCCAAGTGGGGGGCTATGGCTACACCTTC
- | TRBJ2-5 | TRBV14 | - | CASSQALFSSGQETQYF | TGTGCCAGCAGCCAAGCCCTCTTCAGTAGCGGACAAGAGACCCAGTACTTC
- | TRBJ1-1 | TRBV10-3 | - | CASFDSFRGAGAFF | TGTGCCAGCTTCGATTCGTTCCGGGGGGCAGGAGCTTTCTTT
TRBD2 | TRBJ2-4 | TRBV4-3 | - | CASSPDSGGRNIQYF | TGCGCCAGCAGCCCAGACAGCGGGGGCCGAAACATTCAGTACTTC
- | TRBJ1-2 | TRBV25-1 | once | CASSEGSGYLGYTF | TGTGCCAGCAGTGAGGGATCGGGGTACCTGGGCTACACCTTC
- | TRBJ1-5 | TRBV11-2 | - | CASSLDGNQPQHF | TGTGCCAGCAGCTTAGACGGCAATCAGCCCCAGCATTTT
- | TRBJ1-2 | TRBV6-2/TRBV6-3 | - | CASSYTSVQVYGYTF | TGTGCCAGCAGTTACACGTCCGTCCAAGTCTATGGCTACACCTTC
TRBD1 | TRBJ1-5 | TRBV3-1/TRBV3-2 | - | CASSQGVTGGQQPQHF | TGTGCCAGCAGCCAAGGAGTGACAGGGGGCCAACAGCCCCAGCATTTT
TRBD2 | TRBJ2-6 | TRBV4-3 | - | CASSQEGGTFVNVLTF | TGCGCCAGCAGCCAAGAGGGGGGGACGTTTGTCAACGTCCTGACTTTC
TRBD2 | TRBJ2-7 | TRBV4-3 | - | CASSFGLAGTYEQYF | TGCGCCAGCAGCTTTGGACTAGCTGGTACCTACGAGCAGTACTTC
- | TRBJ1-3 | TRBV6-5 | - | CASRLPSGSGNTIYF | TGTGCCAGCAGGCTCCCCTCGGGGAGTGGAAACACCATATATTTT
TRBD1 | TRBJ2-3 | TRBV6-5 | - | CASSYRTGTVTDTQYF | TGTGCCAGCAGTTACCGTACCGGGACAGTTACAGATACGCAGTATTTT
TRBD2 | TRBJ2-7 | TRBV3-1/TRBV3-2 | - | CASSPQGWRGGFSGSSEQYF | TGTGCCAGCAGCCCCCAGGGATGGCGGGGGGGCTTTTCTGGATCCAGCGAGCAGTACTTC
- | TRBJ1-2 | TRBV7-2 | - | CASSPTGGDYGYTF | TGTGCCAGCAGCCCGACTGGCGGCGACTATGGCTACACCTTC
- | TRBJ2-2 | TRBV4-3 | - | CASSQARDSSNTGELFF | TGCGCCAGCAGCCAAGCACGGGACTCCTCCAACACCGGGGAGCTGTTTTTT
- | TRBJ1-6 | TRBV6-2/TRBV6-3 | few | CASRRDDPSPLHF | TGTGCCAGCCGCCGGGACGATCCTTCACCCCTCCACTTT
TRBD2 | TRBJ2-1 | TRBV4-1 | - | CASSRRTSGPYNEQFF | TGCGCCAGCAGCCGAAGGACTAGCGGCCCCTACAATGAGCAGTTCTTC
- | TRBJ2-1 | TRBV14 | once | CASRDWGREQFF | TGTGCCAGCAGGGACTGGGGTCGAGAGCAGTTCTTC
- | TRBJ1-2 | TRBV23-1 | - | CASSQSCYTF | TGCGCCAGCAGTCAATCCTGCTACACCTTC
TRBD1 | TRBJ1-5 | TRBV12-5 | - | CASGETGGNQPQHF | TGTGCTAGTGGTGAGACAGGGGGTAATCAGCCCCAGCATTTT
- | TRBJ2-7 | TRBV2 | once | CASIAGEGYEQYF | TGTGCCAGCATCGCAGGGGAAGGATACGAGCAGTACTTC
TRBD2 | TRBJ2-7 | TRBV3-1/TRBV3-2 | - | CASSPRLAGAYKTIVEQYF | TGTGCCAGCAGCCCGAGACTAGCGGGAGCTTATAAGACGATTGTCGAGCAGTACTTC
- | TRBJ1-6 | TRBV7-2 | - | CASNLLVGGSPLHF | TGTGCCAGCAACCTACTTGTTGGGGGTTCACCCCTCCACTTT
- | TRBJ1-3 | TRBV6-1 | - | CASSDGNTIYF | TGTGCCAGCAGTGATGGAAACACCATATATTTT
TRBD2 | TRBJ2-7 | TRBV7-6 | - | CASSYGQAGDYEQYF | TGTGCCAGCAGCTATGGCCAAGCGGGGGACTACGAGCAGTACTTC